One T cell receptor (beta chain) is described in this entry. Its antigen remains unidentified. The CDR3 consists of 14 residues. The V gene end was trimmed by 1 base and the J gene end by 7 bases; junction bases not matched to a gene: 5. Germline V gives CDR1 SGHVS, CDR2 FQNEAQ. Profiled with immunoSEQ multiplex PCR; TCRdb holds only in-frame clones, not every one. The top ten hold more than 8.5% of the sample, which has around 89,000 clones, under 90% seen once. This sample was included in a study of T cell responses to AZD1222 COVID-19 vaccine. Study-level points and caveats: The CD4 TCRs associated with vaccination extended across spike and predominated at 160-218 and 743-854. Nearly half of spike-specific TCRs reportedly go after variant regions that carry no mutations. Most donors were white British, females outnumbered males, and clonal diversity was possibly underestimated. Seropositivity was recorded at baseline in only a handful of AZD1222 recipients.

The chain uses TRBV7-8 and TRBJ1-2, with TRBD1 matching over 8 bases. The specimen was peripheral blood, collected on day 0 of AZD1222 vaccination. The source is an adult in good health. DNA of the CDR3: TGTGCCAGCAGCTTAGGACAGGGGTGGACTGGCTACACCTTC. Amino acid sequence: CASSLGQGWTGYTF. Filled out from reference TRBV7-8 and TRBJ1-2, the complete variable domain reads GAGVSQSPRYKVAKRGQDVALRCDPISGHVSLFWYQQALGQGPEFLTYFQNEAQLDKSGLPSDRFFAERPEGSVSTLKIQRTQQEDSAVYLCASSLGQGWTGYTFGSGTRLTVV.